Below are 27 T cell receptor beta chains sequenced from a single sample in a study of identical twins (dated by TCRdb to the mid-2010s). Library generation was performed with 5' RACE. Data came from an Illumina HiSeq 2000. TCRdb handled the public reads itself, with Q25 trimming in fastp and clone calling in MiXCR, and kept productive beta chains. CDR3 protein sequences are deduplicated, and each keeps its most common genes and DNA. For this sample there are 1.5 million to 2 million distinct CDR3 sequences; less than 35% appear just once. The ten biggest clones cover under 0.35% of the sample. Sequencing input: cord blood. Receptors were obtained from a newborn girl in good health.

This clonotype has a handful of counts. The chain recombines TRBV27 with TRBJ2-5, with D maybe TRBD2 (5 bases). From germline, CDR1 is MNHEY and CDR2 SMNVEV (reference sequence). The V end lost 6 bases, the J end lost 4 bases, and 15 bases lay between the germline ends. The CDR3 spans 14 residues. The CDR3 coding sequence is TGTGCCAGCAGCCTGTCCGGGGTTCGAGAGACCCAGTACTTC. Translating gives CASSLSGVRETQYF.

This clonotype turned up a few times. The gene calls are TRBV12-3 or TRBV12-4 and TRBJ1-6, with unresolved D. The CDR3 is made up of 15 amino acids. V was cut by 4 bases and J by 10 bases, with 17 bases left in between. CDR3 loop: CASSCRGTVDSPLHF. The CDR3 coding sequence is TGTGCCAGCAGTTGTAGAGGAACCGTGGACTCACCCCTCCACTTT.

For this clonotype: One junction end does not reproduce the germline sequence, and a read error may be involved. This chain connects TRBV10-3 to TRBJ2-3; D ambiguous. The CDR3 has 12 residues. Germline CDR1 and CDR2: ENHRY and SYGVKD. The CDR3 DNA sequence: TGTGCCATCAAGGCGAGCTCCTACGAGCAGTATTTC. It specifies CAIKASSYEQYF.

The rearrangement uses TRBV27 and TRBJ2-3; tentative D call: TRBD2 (5 bases). This CDR3 is 17 amino acids long. Germline lookup yields CDR1 MNHEY and CDR2 SMNVEV (reference sequence). Trimming pared 0 bases from V and 2 bases from J, leaving 15 bases between. CDR3 sequence: CASSLSYRGSFTDTQYF. CDR3 bases: TGTGCCAGCAGTTTATCTTACCGGGGTAGCTTCACAGATACGCAGTATTTT.

Note on this clonotype: Relative to the germline gene, one junction end is altered; a read error may explain this. The chain recombines TRBV3-1 with TRBJ2-1; 12 bases align to TRBD2. This CDR3 region has 18 residues. Germline CDR1 reads LGHDT; CDR2 reads YNNKEL (reference sequence). DNA for the CDR3: TGTGCCAGCAGACAAGGGTTGACTAGCGGGAGAGGGTACAATGAGCAGTTCTTC. It codes for CASRQGLTSGRGYNEQFF.

Ten or more counts support this clonotype. This rearrangement joins TRBV4-2 to TRBJ2-3, with no clear D. Trimming cost V 0 bases and J 2 bases, with 12 bases left between them. There are 16 residues in the CDR3. CDR1 LGHNA and CDR2 YNFKEQ come from the germline V gene. The CDR3 nucleotides are TGTGCCAGCAGCCAAGAAGTCATTGGCTTCACAGATACGCAGTATTTT. Encoded protein: CASSQEVIGFTDTQYF.

The V and J genes are TRBV20-1 and TRBJ1-6; 7 nucleotides line up with TRBD1. V lost 5 bases to trimming and J lost 4 bases; unmatched junction nucleotides: 17. Per the germline V gene, CDR1 is DFQATT and CDR2 is SNEGSKA (reference sequence). This CDR3 spans 18 amino acids. CDR3 coding DNA: TGCAGTGCTCTCCGACCACCCGGACAGGCGTTATATAATTCACCCCTCCACTTT. It is translated as CSALRPPGQALYNSPLHF.

V gene TRBV25-1 combines with J gene TRBJ1-1; no reliable D call. The CDR3 sequence is 15 residues long. Germline V lookup: CDR1 MGHDK, CDR2 SYGVNS. The V end lost 0 bases, the J end lost 0 bases, and 8 bases lay between the germline ends. CDR3 coding DNA: TGTGCCAGCAGTGAATATGACCTGATGAACACTGAAGCTTTCTTT. This sequence encodes CASSEYDLMNTEAFF.

Here the CDR3 DNA reads TGTGCCAGCAGTCACGGATGGGGGGGCAATCAGCCCCAGCATTTT. It is translated as CASSHGWGGNQPQHF. V usage is TRBV28 and J usage is TRBJ1-5; D possibly corresponds to TRBD1 (5 bases). The germline V and J ends were trimmed by 5 bases and 2 bases, with 13 bases remaining between them. The CDR3 runs 15 residues. Per germline, CDR1 MDHEN and CDR2 SYDVKM.

The chain couples TRBV4-2 to TRBJ1-2; possible D gene TRBD1, 6 bases. Germline CDR1 LGHNA, CDR2 YNFKEQ. V was shortened by 1 base and J by 4 bases, with 13 bases between the two germline ends. The CDR3 consists of 15 residues. The CDR3 here is CASSQARGWGYGYTF. In DNA, the CDR3 is TGTGCCAGCAGCCAAGCCAGGGGTTGGGGCTATGGCTACACCTTC.

This clonotype has just a few counts. This chain connects TRBV9 to TRBJ1-5; D unresolved. CDR1 is SGDLS and CDR2 is YYNGEE in the germline V gene. There are 14 residues in the CDR3. The V gene lost 0 bases and the J gene lost 4 bases, with 8 bases spanning the gap. CDR3 coding DNA: TGTGCCAGCAGCGTAGAGGCGGAAAATCAGCCCCAGCATTTT. Its translation is CASSVEAENQPQHF.

This chain links TRBV19 with TRBJ1-5; 8 bases match TRBD1. Trimming took 5 bases from V and 3 from J; bases not matched to a gene: 6. The CDR3 loop spans 15 amino acids. Germline-derived CDR1 and CDR2 are LNHDA and SQIVND (reference sequence). DNA for the CDR3: TGTGCCAGTAGTTACAGGGGGAGTATCAATCAGCCCCAGCATTTT. Translation: CASSYRGSINQPQHF.

The chain carries TRBV29-1 and TRBJ1-1, with 8 nucleotides matching TRBD1. The CDR3 is made up of 14 amino acids. J gave up 1 base and V 3 bases, and 4 bases lay outside the gene matches. Germline V gene lookup returns CDR1 SQVTM and CDR2 ANQGSEA. CDR3 sequence: CSVDRGHRNTEAFF. The CDR3 region has the DNA TGCAGCGTTGACAGGGGGCACAGGAACACTGAAGCTTTCTTT.

Written as DNA, the CDR3 is TGTGCCAGCAGCCCGTTTGGGACAGGGAATTCACCCCTCCACTTT. As protein: CASSPFGTGNSPLHF. J is TRBJ1-6 and V is TRBV4-2, with 9 bases aligning to TRBD1. In germline, CDR1 is LGHNA, CDR2 YNFKEQ. Trimming cost V 4 bases and J 7 bases; bases outside gene matches: 5. The CDR3 runs 15 residues.

This clonotype was seen ten or more times. CDR3 DNA: TGTGCCAGCAGCCAGTGGGGGGAGAAAGATACGCAGTATTTT. Translation: CASSQWGEKDTQYF. The chain combines TRBV12-3 or TRBV12-4 with TRBJ2-3, with D tentatively TRBD2 (6 bases). This CDR3 contains 14 residues. V was pared by 6 bases and J by 5 bases, with 15 bases between.

The chain links TRBV6-4 to TRBJ2-7; no clear D gene. Germline assignment: CDR1 MRHNA and CDR2 SNTAGT. V shed 0 bases and J shed 0 bases, with 12 bases lying between them. The CDR3 loop spans 16 amino acids. For the CDR3, the DNA is TGTGCCAGCAGTGACTCGAATCGCCCGAGCTCCTACGAGCAGTACTTC. This gives the protein CASSDSNRPSSYEQYF.

The V gene is TRBV7-9, the J gene TRBJ1-1; no clear D gene. This CDR3 contains 11 residues. Germline CDR1 and CDR2: SEHNR and FQNEAQ (reference sequence). With 11 bases removed from V and 4 bases from J, the gap between germline ends came to 11 bases. This CDR3 is CAGPWGTEAFF. The CDR3 coding sequence is TGTGCCGGCCCTTGGGGCACTGAAGCTTTCTTT.

In this sample, this clonotype turned up many times. CDR3: CASSPRTSRTDTQYF. Here the CDR3 DNA reads TGCGCCAGCAGCCCCCGGACTAGCCGCACAGATACGCAGTATTTT. The V call is TRBV5-1, the J call TRBJ2-3; 8 bases align to TRBD2. The CDR3 consists of 15 residues. Germline loops: CDR1 SGHRS, CDR2 YFSETQ. The junction had 5 bases not matched to a gene; V was cut back by 4 bases and J by 1 base.

V is TRBV7-9 and J is TRBJ1-1, with D perhaps matching TRBD1 (5 bases). Trimming left V 11 bases short and J 5 bases short, with 21 bases between. Germline lookup yields CDR1 SEHNR and CDR2 FQNEAQ (reference sequence). CDR3 size: 14 residues. CDR3 loop: CAYTTAGEKTEAFF. CDR3 nucleotides: TGTGCCTACACGACGGCGGGGGAGAAAACTGAAGCTTTCTTT. Full variable domain (missing parts from reference TRBV7-9 and TRBJ1-1): DTGVSQNPRHKITKRGQNVTFRCDPISEHNRLYWYRQTLGQGPEFLTYFQNEAQLEKSRLLSDRFSAERPKGSFSTLEIQRTEQGDSAMYLCAYTTAGEKTEAFFGQGTRLTVV.

This rearrangement joins TRBV6-2 or TRBV6-3 to TRBJ1-1; D remains unclear. The CDR3 totals 12 residues. In germline, CDR1 is MNHEY, CDR2 SVGEGT. V lost 2 bases and J lost 4, with 5 bases in between. The CDR3 DNA reads TGTGCCAGCAGTTACAATCCCACTGAAGCTTTCTTT. Translating it yields CASSYNPTEAFF.

This clonotype was detected a few times. This chain connects TRBV21-1 to TRBJ1-2. TRBV21-1 is deemed a pseudogene. CDR3 size: 11 residues. CDR3 loop: CASSKGFGYTF. As DNA, the CDR3 is TGTGCCAGCAGCAAAGGGTTTGGCTACACCTTC.

The chain links TRBV2 to TRBJ1-2; D is possibly TRBD1 (6 bases). V lost 6 bases and J lost 2, with 16 bases in between. The germline CDR1 and CDR2 sequences are SNHLY and FYNNEI. The CDR3 contains 15 residues. This chain's CDR3 is CASRSAGQLNYGYTF. The CDR3 nucleotides are TGTGCCAGCAGATCAGCTGGACAGTTGAACTATGGCTACACCTTC.

The chain is built from TRBV28 and TRBJ1-5; 7 bases line up with TRBD1. The junction had 9 bases not matched to a gene; V was cut back by 5 bases and J by 5 bases. CDR1 is MDHEN and CDR2 is SYDVKM in the germline V gene. The CDR3 spans 15 residues. This CDR3 reads CASSPWTGRYQPQHF. The CDR3 nucleotides are TGTGCCAGCAGTCCGTGGACAGGAAGGTATCAGCCCCAGCATTTT. Full variable domain (remainder filled in from reference TRBV28 and TRBJ1-5): DVKVTQSSRYLVKRTGEKVFLECVQDMDHENMFWYRQDPGLGLRLIYFSYDVKMKEKGDIPEGYSVSREKKERFSLILESASTNQTSMYLCASSPWTGRYQPQHFGDGTRLSIL.

This chain uses TRBV7-2 with TRBJ1-5; D is unresolved. The germline V gene has CDR1 SGHTA and CDR2 FQGNSA. V was cut by 0 bases and J by 0 bases, with 15 bases left in between. This CDR3 region has 18 residues. CDR3 sequence reads: CASSLAPGQLYSNQPQHF. The CDR3 DNA reads as TGTGCCAGCAGCTTAGCGCCGGGCCAGCTTTATAGCAATCAGCCCCAGCATTTT.

This chain links TRBV2 with TRBJ2-7, with TRBD2 matching 8 bases. CDR1 is SNHLY, CDR2 FYNNEI, per germline. The V gene end was trimmed by 6 bases and the J gene end by 5 bases; junction bases not matched to a gene: 9. The CDR3 spans 14 residues. CDR3 sequence (DNA): TGTGCCAGCAGAGGGAGCGGGAGCTATAACGAGCAGTACTTC. Protein product: CASRGSGSYNEQYF. Variable domain in full (rest from reference TRBV2 and TRBJ2-7): EPEVTQTPSHQVTQMGQEVILRCVPISNHLYFYWYRQILGQKVEFLVSFYNNEISEKSEIFDDQFSVERPDGSNFTLKIRSTKLEDSAMYFCASRGSGSYNEQYFGPGTRLTVT.

This clonotype was counted at least ten times. This chain links TRBV4-1 with TRBJ1-2; 10 nucleotides agree with TRBD1. The CDR3 sequence is 14 residues long. V dropped 3 bases and J dropped 5; count of bases not matched to a gene: 3. Per the germline V gene, CDR1 is MGHRA and CDR2 is YSYEKL. DNA of the CDR3: TGCGCCAGCAGCCATCGGGACAGGGGTTATGGCTACACCTTC. Protein sequence: CASSHRDRGYGYTF.

This chain uses TRBV7-9 with TRBJ1-1; possible D gene TRBD1, 5 bases. Trimming stripped 1 base from V and 4 bases from J, with 16 bases between. The CDR3 covers 16 residues. Looked up from germline, CDR1 is SEHNR and CDR2 is FQNEAQ (reference sequence). The CDR3 region is CASSLGEGQRRTEAFF. The CDR3 DNA is TGTGCCAGCAGCTTAGGTGAGGGGCAGCGGCGCACTGAAGCTTTCTTT.